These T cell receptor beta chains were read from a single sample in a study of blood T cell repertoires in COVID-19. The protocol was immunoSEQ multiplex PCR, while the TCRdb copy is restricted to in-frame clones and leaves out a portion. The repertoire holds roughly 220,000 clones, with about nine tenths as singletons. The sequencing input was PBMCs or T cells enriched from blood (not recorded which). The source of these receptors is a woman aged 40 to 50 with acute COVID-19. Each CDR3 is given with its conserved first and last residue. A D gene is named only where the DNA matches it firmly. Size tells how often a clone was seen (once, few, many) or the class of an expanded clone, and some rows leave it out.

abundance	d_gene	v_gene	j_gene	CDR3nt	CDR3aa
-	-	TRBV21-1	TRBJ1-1	TGTGCCAGCAGCAAAGTAGGGACAGGGGAAGCTTTCTTT	CASSKVGTGEAFF
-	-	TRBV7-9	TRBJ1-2	TGTGCCAGCAGCTTAGGTCAGGGTTACCCTTGGTATGGCTACACCTTC	CASSLGQGYPWYGYTF
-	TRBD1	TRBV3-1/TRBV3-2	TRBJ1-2	TGTGCCAGCAGCCAAGACTGGAGGGGGCCCATATCGGTTGGCTACACCTTC	CASSQDWRGPISVGYTF
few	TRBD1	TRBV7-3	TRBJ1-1	TGTGCCAGCAGCTTAGACAGGGGGAACACTGAAGCTTTCTTT	CASSLDRGNTEAFF
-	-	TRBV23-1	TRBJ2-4	TGCGCCAGCCAGAACATTCAGTACTTC	CASQNIQYF
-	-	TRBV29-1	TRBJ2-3	TGCAGCGTTGACCAGGGGTGGGATACGCAGTATTTT	CSVDQGWDTQYF
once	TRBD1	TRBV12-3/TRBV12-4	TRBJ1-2	TGTGCCAGCAGCCTGGACAGGGGTGGAGGCTACACCTTC	CASSLDRGGGYTF
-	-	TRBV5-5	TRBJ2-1	TGTGCCAGCAGCTCTGGGACTAATGAGCAGTTCTTC	CASSSGTNEQFF
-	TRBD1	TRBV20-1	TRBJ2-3	TGCAGTGCTAGTTCTCATCCGGGACAGGGAAAAGATACGCAGTATTTT	CSASSHPGQGKDTQYF
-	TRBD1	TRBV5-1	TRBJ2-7	TGCGCCAGCAGCTTGCGGACAGGGGGCTACGAGCAGTACTTC	CASSLRTGGYEQYF
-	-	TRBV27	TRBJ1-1	TGTGCCAGCAGTTTGGGCAGAAACACTGAAGCTTTCTTT	CASSLGRNTEAFF
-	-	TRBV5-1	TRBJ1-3	TGCGCCAGCAGCCCTGGACAGTTCTTTGGAAACACCATATATTTT	CASSPGQFFGNTIYF
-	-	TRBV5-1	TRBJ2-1	TGCGCCAGCAGCCACGGAGGGGTTTACAATGAGCAGTTCTTC	CASSHGGVYNEQFF